The 8 T cell receptor beta chains given below trace back to one sample, sequenced in a study of T cell clonality in common variable immunodeficiency. Notes on the study in general: Reportedly, TCR beta sequences from common variable immunodeficiency showed fewer deletions and N-nucleotide insertions.

Some clones are missing from TCRdb's copy, which holds only in-frame ones; the method was immunoSEQ multiplex PCR. The sample includes about 30,000 clones, none of them occurring once. These receptors are not linked to any known antigen. Sequencing was done on a sample of peripheral blood mononuclear cells. Source of these receptors: a human donor with common variable immunodeficiency.

The sample holds many counts of this clone. The DNA ends 3 residues before the CDR3 does, and the rest of the CDR3 is filled in from the germline J gene. V and J are TRBV7-2 and TRBJ1-2; D is possibly TRBD1 (6 bases). Trimming left V 5 bases short and J 4 bases short, with 11 bases between. The CDR3 length is 13 residues. Germline V lookup: CDR1 SGHTA, CDR2 FQGNSA. CDR3 DNA (partial): TGTGCCAGCAGCCCAGGACAGATCTATGGC. Translated: CASSPGQIYG. The entire CDR3 sequence reads CASSPGQIYGYTF.

Notes on this clone: Read sequence stops 3 residues before the CDR3 end, and the germline J gene provides the missing end. J is TRBJ2-2 and V is TRBV7-9; tentative D call: TRBD1 (7 bases). Per germline, CDR1 SEHNR and CDR2 FQNEAQ (reference sequence). The CDR3 is made up of 15 amino acids. Trimming shortened V by 3 bases and J by 6 bases, and 14 bases separated the two germline ends. The covered CDR3 bases are TGTGCCAGCAGCTTGGAGGGGGCCGTTTCCGGGGAG. The encoded protein is CASSLEGAVSGE. The full CDR3 reads CASSLEGAVSGELFF.

This clone was seen a few times. The read halts 3 residues ahead of the CDR3 end, with the missing end drawn from the germline J gene. V usage is TRBV10-2 and J usage is TRBJ1-2, with a possible D match to TRBD1 (5 bases). Trimming pared 2 bases from V and 4 bases from J, leaving 14 bases between. The germline gives CDR1 WSHSY, CDR2 SAAADI. This CDR3 has 15 amino acids. CDR3 loop: CASSEDRAPVYGYTF. The CDR3 DNA, read in part, is TGCGCCAGCAGTGAGGACAGAGCACCGGTCTATGGC.

This clone came up many times. The read gets to within 3 residues of the CDR3 end, and the germline J gene fills in the rest. This sequence joins TRBV19 and TRBJ1-6, with TRBD1 as a possible D gene (5 bases). Trimming cost V 1 base and J 9 bases, with 13 bases left between them. The CDR3 is 15 residues long. Germline CDR1 reads LNHDA; CDR2 reads SQIVND (reference sequence). Incomplete CDR3 DNA: TGTGCCAGTAGTATAGTATCCGGGGGAGGTTCACCC. Translating it yields CASSIVSGGGSP. The whole CDR3 sequence reads CASSIVSGGGSPLHF.

For this clone: The CDR3 goes on 3 residues after the read ends, and that part is filled in from the germline J gene. The chain links TRBV18 to TRBJ2-7; weak D call: TRBD1 (8 bases). V was cut by 6 bases and J by 0 bases, with 15 bases left in between. The CDR3 runs to 15 residues. CDR1 KGHSH and CDR2 LQKENI come from the germline V gene. The CDR3 DNA, read in part, is TGTGCCAGCTCTCAGACAGGGGAGGGCTCCTACGAG. Its translation is CASSQTGEGSYE. The whole CDR3 sequence reads CASSQTGEGSYEQYF.

In regard to this clone: The missing CDR3 end, 3 residues past where the read stops, is filled in from the germline J gene. The gene calls are TRBV30 and TRBJ2-3, with D hard to call. CDR1 is GTSNPN, CDR2 SVGIG, per germline (reference sequence). The V and J ends lost 1 base and 4 bases respectively, with 12 bases between them. The CDR3 runs 14 residues. CDR3 DNA (partial): TGTGCCTGGAGTGGTTATAGGGCACCAGATACG. Translation gives CAWSGYRAPDT. The whole CDR3 reads CAWSGYRAPDTQYF.

This clone was recorded a few times. The CDR3 goes on 3 residues after the read ends, and that part is filled in from the germline J gene. The chain carries TRBV30 and TRBJ1-2, with unresolved D. The length of the CDR3 is 15 residues. CDR1 and CDR2 (germline): GTSNPN, SVGIG (reference sequence). Trimming cost V 0 bases and J 1 base, with 12 bases left between them. CDR3 DNA, as far as it was read: TGTGCCTGGAGTGTATCTGCACTCGGTAACTATGGC. Protein product: CAWSVSALGNYG. Given in full, the CDR3 is CAWSVSALGNYGYTF. Using reference TRBV30 and TRBJ1-2 for the parts outside the CDR3, the full variable domain is SQTIHQWPATLVQPVGSPLSLECTVEGTSNPNLYWYRQAAGRGLQLLFYSVGIGQISSEVPQNLSASRPQDRQFILSSKKLLLSDSGFYLCAWSVSALGNYGYTFGSGTRLTVV.

This clone was picked up a small number of times. Read sequence stops 3 residues before the CDR3 end, and the germline J gene provides the missing end. This chain connects TRBV19 to TRBJ2-5; D is possibly TRBD1 (5 bases). The CDR3 is made up of 15 amino acids. Trimming removed 4 bases at V and 4 bases at J, with 16 bases between. Per the germline V gene, CDR1 is LNHDA and CDR2 is SQIVND (reference sequence). CDR3 sequence: CASSSQGALIETQYF. The CDR3 DNA, read in part, is TGTGCCAGTAGTAGTCAAGGGGCCCTGATAGAGACC.